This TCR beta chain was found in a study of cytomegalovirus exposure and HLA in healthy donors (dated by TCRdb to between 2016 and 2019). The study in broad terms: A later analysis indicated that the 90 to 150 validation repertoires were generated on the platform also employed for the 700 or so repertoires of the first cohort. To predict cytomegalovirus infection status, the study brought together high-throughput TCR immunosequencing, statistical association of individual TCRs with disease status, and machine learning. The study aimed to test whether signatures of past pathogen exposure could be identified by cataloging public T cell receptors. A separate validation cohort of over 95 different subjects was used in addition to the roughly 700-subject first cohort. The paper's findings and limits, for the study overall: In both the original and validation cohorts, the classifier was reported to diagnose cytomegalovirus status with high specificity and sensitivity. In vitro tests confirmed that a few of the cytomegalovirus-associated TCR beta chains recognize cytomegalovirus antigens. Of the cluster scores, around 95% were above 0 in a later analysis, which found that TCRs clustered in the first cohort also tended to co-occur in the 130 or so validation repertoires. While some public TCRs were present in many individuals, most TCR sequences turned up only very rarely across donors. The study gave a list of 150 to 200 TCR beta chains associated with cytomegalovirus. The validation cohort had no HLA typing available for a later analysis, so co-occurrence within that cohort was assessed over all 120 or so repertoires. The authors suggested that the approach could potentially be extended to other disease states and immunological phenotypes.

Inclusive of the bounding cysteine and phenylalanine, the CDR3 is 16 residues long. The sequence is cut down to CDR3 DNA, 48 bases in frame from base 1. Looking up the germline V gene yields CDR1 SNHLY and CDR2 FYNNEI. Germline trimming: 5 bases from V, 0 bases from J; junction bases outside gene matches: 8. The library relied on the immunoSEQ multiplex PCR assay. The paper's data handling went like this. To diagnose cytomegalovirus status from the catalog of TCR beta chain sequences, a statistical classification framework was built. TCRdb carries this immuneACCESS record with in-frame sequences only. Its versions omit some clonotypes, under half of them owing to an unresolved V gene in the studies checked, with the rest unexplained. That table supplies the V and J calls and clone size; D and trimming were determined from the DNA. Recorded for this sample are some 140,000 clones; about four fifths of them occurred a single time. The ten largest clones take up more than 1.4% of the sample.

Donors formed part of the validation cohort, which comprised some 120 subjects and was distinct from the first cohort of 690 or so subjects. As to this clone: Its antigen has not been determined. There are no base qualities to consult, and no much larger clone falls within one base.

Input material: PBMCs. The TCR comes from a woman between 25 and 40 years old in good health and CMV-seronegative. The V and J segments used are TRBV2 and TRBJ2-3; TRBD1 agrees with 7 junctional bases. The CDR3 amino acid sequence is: CASSKREGASTDTQYF. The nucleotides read TGTGCCAGCAGTAAACGTGAGGGGGCTAGCACAGATACGCAGTATTTT.